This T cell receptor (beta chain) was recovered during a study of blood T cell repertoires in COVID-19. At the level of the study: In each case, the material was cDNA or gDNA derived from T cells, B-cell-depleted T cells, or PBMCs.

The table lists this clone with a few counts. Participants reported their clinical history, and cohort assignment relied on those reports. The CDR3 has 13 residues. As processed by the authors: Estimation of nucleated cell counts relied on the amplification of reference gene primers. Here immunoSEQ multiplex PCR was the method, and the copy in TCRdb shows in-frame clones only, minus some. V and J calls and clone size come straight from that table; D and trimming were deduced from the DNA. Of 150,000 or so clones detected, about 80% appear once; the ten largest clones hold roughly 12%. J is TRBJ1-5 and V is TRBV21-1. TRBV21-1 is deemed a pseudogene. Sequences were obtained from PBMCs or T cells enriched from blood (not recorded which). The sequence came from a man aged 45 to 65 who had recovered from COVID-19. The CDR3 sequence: CASSSMSERPQHF. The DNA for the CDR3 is TGTGCCAGCAGCAGTATGAGTGAGCGGCCCCAGCATTTT.